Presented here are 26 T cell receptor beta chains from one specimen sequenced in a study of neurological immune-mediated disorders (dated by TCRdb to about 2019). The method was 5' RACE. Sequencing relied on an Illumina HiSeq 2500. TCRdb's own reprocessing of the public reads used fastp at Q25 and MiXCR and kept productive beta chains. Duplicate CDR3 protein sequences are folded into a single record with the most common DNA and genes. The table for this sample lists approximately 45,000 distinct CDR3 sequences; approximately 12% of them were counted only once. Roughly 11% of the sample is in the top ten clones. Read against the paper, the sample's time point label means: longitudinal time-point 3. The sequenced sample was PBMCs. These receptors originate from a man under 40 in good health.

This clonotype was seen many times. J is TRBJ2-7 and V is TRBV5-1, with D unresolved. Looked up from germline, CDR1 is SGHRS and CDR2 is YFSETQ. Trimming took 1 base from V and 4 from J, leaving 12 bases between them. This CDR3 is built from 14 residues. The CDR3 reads CASSLSQVGYEQYF. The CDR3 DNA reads TGCGCCAGCAGCTTGTCCCAGGTAGGGTACGAGCAGTACTTC. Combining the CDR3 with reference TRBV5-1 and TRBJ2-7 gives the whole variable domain KAGVTQTPRYLIKTRGQQVTLSCSPISGHRSVSWYQQTPGQGLQFLFEYFSETQRNKGNFPGRFSGRQFSNSRSEMNVSTLELGDSALYLCASSLSQVGYEQYFGPGTRLTVT.

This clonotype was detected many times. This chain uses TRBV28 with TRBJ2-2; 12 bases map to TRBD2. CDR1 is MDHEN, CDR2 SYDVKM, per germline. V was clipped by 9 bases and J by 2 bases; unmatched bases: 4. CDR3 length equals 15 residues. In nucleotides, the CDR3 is TGTGCCAGTCGACTAGCGGGAGTCAACACCGGGGAGCTGTTTTTT. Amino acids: CASRLAGVNTGELFF.

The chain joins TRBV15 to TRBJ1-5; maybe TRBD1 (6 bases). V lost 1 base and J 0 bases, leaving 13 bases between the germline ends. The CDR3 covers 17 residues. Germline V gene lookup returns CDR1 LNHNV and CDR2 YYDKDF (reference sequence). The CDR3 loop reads CATSRGQGGYSNQPQHF. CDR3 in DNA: TGTGCCACCAGCAGAGGCCAAGGGGGATATAGCAATCAGCCCCAGCATTTT.

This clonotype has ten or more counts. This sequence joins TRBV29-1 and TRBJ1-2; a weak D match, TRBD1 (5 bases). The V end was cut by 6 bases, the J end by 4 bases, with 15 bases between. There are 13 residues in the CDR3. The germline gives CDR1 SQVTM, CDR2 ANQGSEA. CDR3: CSVMGQGLYGYTF. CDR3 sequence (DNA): TGCAGCGTCATGGGGCAGGGACTCTATGGCTACACCTTC.

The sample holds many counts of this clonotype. The CDR3: CASSSPAATYEQYF. In DNA, the CDR3 is TGCGCCAGCAGCTCCCCGGCAGCAACCTACGAGCAGTACTTC. The chain links TRBV5-1 to TRBJ2-7; the D is unclear. Germline-derived CDR1 and CDR2 are SGHRS and YFSETQ. Trimming left V 3 bases short and J 2 bases short, with 12 bases between. The CDR3 covers 14 residues.

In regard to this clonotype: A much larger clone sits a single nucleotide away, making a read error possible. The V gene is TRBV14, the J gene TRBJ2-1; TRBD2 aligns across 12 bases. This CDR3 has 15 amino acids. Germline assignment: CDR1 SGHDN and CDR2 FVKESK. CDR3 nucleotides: TGTGTCAGCAGCCAATATCTAGCGGGAGGGAATGAGCAGTTCTTC. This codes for CVSSQYLAGGNEQFF.

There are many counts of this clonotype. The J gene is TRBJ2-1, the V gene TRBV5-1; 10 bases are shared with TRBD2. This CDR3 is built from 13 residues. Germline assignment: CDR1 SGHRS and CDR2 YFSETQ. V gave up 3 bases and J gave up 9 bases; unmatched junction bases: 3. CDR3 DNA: TGCGCCAGCAGCTCTCTAGCGGGAGTTGAGCAGTTCTTC. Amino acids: CASSSLAGVEQFF.

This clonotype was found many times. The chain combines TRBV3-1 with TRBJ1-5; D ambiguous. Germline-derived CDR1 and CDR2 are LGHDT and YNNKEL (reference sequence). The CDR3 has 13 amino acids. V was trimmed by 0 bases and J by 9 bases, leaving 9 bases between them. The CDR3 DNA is TGTGCCAGCAGCCAAGATATTCGACGGCCCCAGCATTTT. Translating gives CASSQDIRRPQHF.

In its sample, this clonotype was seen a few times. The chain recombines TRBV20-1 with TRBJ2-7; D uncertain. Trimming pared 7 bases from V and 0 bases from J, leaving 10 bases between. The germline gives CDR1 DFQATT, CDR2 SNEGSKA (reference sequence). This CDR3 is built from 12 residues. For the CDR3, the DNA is TGCAGTGGTTGGAAGGACTCCTACGAGCAGTACTTC. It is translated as CSGWKDSYEQYF.

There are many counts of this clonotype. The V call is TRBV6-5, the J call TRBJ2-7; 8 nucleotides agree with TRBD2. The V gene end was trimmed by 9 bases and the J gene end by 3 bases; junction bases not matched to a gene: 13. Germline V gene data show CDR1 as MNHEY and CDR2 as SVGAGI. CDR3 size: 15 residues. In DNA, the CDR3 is TGTGCCAGTCCTACCTTAGGACTAGCCAGCTACGAGCAGTACTTC. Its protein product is CASPTLGLASYEQYF.

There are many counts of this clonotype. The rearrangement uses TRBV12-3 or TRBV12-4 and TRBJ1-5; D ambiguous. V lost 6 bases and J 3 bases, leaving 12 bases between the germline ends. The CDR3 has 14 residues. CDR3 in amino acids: CASSGRKFNQPQHF. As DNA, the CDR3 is TGTGCCAGCAGCGGACGGAAATTCAATCAGCCCCAGCATTTT.

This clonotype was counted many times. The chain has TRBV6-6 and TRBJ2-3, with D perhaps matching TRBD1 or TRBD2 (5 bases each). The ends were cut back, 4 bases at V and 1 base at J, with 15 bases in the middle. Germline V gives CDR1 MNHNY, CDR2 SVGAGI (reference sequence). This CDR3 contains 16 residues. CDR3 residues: CASSLGLRGGTDTQYF. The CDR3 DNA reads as TGTGCCAGCAGTTTGGGGCTCCGGGGCGGCACAGATACGCAGTATTTT.

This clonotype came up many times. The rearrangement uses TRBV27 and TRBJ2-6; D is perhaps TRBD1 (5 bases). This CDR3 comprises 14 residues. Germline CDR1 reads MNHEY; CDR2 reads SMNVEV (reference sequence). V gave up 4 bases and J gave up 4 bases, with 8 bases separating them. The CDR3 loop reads CASSSGLGANVLTF. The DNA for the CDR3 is TGTGCCAGCAGTTCAGGGCTCGGGGCCAACGTCCTGACTTTC.

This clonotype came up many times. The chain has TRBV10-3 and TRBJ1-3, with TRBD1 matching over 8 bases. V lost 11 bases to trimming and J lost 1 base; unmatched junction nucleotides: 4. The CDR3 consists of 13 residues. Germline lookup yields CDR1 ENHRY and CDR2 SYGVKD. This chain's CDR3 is CAVGQGSGNTIYF. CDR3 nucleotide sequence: TGTGCCGTTGGACAGGGTTCTGGAAACACCATATATTTT.

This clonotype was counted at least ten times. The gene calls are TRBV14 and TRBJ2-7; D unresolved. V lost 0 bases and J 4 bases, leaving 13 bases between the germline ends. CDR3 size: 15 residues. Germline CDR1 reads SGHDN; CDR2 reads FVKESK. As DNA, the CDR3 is TGTGCCAGCAGCCAAGACCTACTCATGGGTTACGAGCAGTACTTC. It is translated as CASSQDLLMGYEQYF.

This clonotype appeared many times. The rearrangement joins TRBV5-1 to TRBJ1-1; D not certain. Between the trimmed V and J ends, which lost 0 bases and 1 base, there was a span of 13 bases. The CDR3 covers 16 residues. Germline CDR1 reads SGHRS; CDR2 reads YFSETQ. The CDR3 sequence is CASSLGFGSSNTEAFF. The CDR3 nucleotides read TGCGCCAGCAGCTTGGGTTTTGGCAGCTCGAACACTGAAGCTTTCTTT.

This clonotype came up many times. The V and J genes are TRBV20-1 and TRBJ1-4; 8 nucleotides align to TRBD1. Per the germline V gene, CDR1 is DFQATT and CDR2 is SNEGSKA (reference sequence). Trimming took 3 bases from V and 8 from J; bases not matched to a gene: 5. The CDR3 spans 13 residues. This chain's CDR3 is CSASRTGREKLFF. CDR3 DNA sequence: TGCAGTGCTAGTCGGACAGGGAGGGAAAAACTGTTTTTT.

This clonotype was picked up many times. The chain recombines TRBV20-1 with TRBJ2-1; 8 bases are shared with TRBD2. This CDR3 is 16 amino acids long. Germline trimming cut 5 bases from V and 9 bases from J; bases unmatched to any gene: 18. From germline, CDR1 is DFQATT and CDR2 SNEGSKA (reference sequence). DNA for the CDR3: TGCAGTGCTTTGGCGGGACTAGTTCCCCTCTACGGTGAGCAGTTCTTC. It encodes CSALAGLVPLYGEQFF.

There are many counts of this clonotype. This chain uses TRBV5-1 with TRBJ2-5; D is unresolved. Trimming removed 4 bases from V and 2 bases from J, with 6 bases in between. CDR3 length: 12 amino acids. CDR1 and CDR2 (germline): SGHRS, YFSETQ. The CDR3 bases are TGCGCCAGCAGCAATCCTCAAGAGACCCAGTACTTC. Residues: CASSNPQETQYF.

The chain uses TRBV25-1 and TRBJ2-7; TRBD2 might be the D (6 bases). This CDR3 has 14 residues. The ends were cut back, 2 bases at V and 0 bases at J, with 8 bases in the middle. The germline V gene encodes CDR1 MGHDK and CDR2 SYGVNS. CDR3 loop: CASSEGGISYEQYF. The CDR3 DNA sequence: TGTGCCAGCAGTGAAGGGGGGATCTCCTACGAGCAGTACTTC.

The CDR3 spells CASSDHRGAQRGTTDTQYF. The CDR3 coding sequence is TGTGCCAGCAGCGATCACCGGGGGGCGCAGCGGGGGACCACAGATACGCAGTATTTT. The chain employs TRBV9 and TRBJ2-3; 8 bases agree with TRBD2. V trimming: 3 bases; J trimming: 2 bases; junction bases outside the gene matches: 17. Germline V gene sequence: CDR1 SGDLS, CDR2 YYNGEE. This CDR3 region has 19 residues.

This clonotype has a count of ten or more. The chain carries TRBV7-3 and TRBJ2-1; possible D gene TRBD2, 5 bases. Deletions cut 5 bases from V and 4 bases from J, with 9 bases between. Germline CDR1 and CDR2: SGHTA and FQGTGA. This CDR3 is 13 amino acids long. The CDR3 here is CASSNSGYNEQFF. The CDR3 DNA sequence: TGTGCCAGCAGCAACTCGGGATACAATGAGCAGTTCTTC. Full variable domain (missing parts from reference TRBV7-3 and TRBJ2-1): GAGVSQTPSNKVTEKGKYVELRCDPISGHTALYWYRQSLGQGPEFLIYFQGTGAADDSGLPNDRFFAVRPEGSVSTLKIQRTERGDSAVYLCASSNSGYNEQFFGPGTRLTVL.

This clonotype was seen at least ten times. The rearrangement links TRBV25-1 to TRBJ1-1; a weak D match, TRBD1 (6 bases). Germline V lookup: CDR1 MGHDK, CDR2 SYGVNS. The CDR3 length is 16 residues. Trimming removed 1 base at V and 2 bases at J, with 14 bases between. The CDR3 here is CASSESQRGTNTEAFF. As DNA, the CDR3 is TGTGCCAGCAGTGAATCTCAAAGGGGGACAAACACTGAAGCTTTCTTT.

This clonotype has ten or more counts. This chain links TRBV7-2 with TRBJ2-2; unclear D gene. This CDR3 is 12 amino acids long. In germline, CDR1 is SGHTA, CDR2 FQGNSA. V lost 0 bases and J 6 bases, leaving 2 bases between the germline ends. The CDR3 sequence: CASSLAPGELFF. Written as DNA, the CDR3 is TGTGCCAGCAGCTTAGCCCCCGGGGAGCTGTTTTTT. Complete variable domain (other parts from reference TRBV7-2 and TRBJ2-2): GAGVSQSPSNKVTEKGKDVELRCDPISGHTALYWYRQSLGQGLEFLIYFQGNSAPDKSGLPSDRFSAERTGGSVSTLTIQRTQQEDSAVYLCASSLAPGELFFGEGSRLTVL.

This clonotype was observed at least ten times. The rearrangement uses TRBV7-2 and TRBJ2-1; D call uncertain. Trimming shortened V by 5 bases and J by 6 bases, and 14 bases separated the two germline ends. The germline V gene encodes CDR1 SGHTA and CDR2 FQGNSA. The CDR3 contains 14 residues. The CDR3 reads CASSRIPGANEQFF. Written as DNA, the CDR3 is TGTGCCAGCAGCCGAATTCCAGGCGCCAATGAGCAGTTCTTC.

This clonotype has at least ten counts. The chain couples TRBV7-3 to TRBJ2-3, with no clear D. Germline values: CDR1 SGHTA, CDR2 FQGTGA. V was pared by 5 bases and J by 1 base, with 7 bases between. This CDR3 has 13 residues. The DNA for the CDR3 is TGTGCCAGCAGCACAAAAGGCACAGATACGCAGTATTTT. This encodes CASSTKGTDTQYF.